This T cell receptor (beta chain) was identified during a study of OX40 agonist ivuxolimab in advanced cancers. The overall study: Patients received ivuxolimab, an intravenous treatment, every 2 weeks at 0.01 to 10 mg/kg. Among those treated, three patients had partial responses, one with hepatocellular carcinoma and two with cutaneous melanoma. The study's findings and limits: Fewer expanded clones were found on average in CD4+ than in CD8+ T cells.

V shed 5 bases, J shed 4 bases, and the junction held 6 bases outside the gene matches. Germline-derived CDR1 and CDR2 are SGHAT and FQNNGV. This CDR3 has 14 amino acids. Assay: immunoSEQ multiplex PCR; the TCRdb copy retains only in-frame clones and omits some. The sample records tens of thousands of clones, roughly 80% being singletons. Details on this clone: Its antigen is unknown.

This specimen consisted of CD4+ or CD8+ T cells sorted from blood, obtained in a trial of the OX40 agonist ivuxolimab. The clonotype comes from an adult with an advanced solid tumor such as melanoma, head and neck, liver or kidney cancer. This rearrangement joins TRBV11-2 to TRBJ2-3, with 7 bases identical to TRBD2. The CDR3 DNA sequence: TGTGCCAGCAGCGATCGCGGGAGCGCAGATACGCAGTATTTT. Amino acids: CASSDRGSADTQYF. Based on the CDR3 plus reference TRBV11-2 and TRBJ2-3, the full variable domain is EAGVAQSPRYKIIEKRQSVAFWCNPISGHATLYWYQQILGQGPKLLIQFQNNGVVDDSQLPKDRFSAERLKGVDSTLKIQPAKLEDSAVYLCASSDRGSADTQYFGPGTRLTVL.